Following are 3 T cell receptor beta chains from one sample sequenced in a study of blood T cell repertoires in COVID-19. Produced via immunoSEQ multiplex PCR; TCRdb's table is partial and in-frame only. This sample yields some 270,000 clones, of which about four fifths are seen a single time; around 16% belongs to the top ten. What was sequenced was peripheral blood. Receptor source: a person aged 70 to 80 with COVID-19, enrolled during active disease.

This chain links TRBV2 with TRBJ2-3; 9 bases are shared with TRBD2. CDR1 SNHLY and CDR2 FYNNEI come from the germline V gene. J lost 6 bases, V lost 3 bases, and 4 bases had no gene match. CDR3 length: 14 residues. The CDR3 region is CASSELAGVDTQYF. The DNA for the CDR3 is TGTGCCAGCAGTGAGTTAGCGGGAGTCGATACGCAGTATTTT.

The chain is built from TRBV6-2 or TRBV6-3 and TRBJ2-3, with TRBD1 matching 7 bases. CDR1 is MNHEY and CDR2 is SVGEGT in the germline V gene. V dropped 0 bases and J dropped 4; count of bases not matched to a gene: 4. The CDR3 is 15 residues long. CDR3 nucleotide sequence: TGTGCCAGCAGTTACTCTCCCGACAGGGCAGATACGCAGTATTTT. It yields the protein CASSYSPDRADTQYF.

This chain uses TRBV5-6 with TRBJ1-5; no clear D. The CDR3 length is 12 residues. V was cut by 3 bases and J by 10 bases, with 11 bases left in between. CDR1 and CDR2 from the germline V gene are SGHDT and YYEEEE. The CDR3 loop is CASSSASGPQHF. CDR3 DNA sequence: TGTGCCAGCAGCTCTGCCTCGGGTCCCCAGCATTTT.